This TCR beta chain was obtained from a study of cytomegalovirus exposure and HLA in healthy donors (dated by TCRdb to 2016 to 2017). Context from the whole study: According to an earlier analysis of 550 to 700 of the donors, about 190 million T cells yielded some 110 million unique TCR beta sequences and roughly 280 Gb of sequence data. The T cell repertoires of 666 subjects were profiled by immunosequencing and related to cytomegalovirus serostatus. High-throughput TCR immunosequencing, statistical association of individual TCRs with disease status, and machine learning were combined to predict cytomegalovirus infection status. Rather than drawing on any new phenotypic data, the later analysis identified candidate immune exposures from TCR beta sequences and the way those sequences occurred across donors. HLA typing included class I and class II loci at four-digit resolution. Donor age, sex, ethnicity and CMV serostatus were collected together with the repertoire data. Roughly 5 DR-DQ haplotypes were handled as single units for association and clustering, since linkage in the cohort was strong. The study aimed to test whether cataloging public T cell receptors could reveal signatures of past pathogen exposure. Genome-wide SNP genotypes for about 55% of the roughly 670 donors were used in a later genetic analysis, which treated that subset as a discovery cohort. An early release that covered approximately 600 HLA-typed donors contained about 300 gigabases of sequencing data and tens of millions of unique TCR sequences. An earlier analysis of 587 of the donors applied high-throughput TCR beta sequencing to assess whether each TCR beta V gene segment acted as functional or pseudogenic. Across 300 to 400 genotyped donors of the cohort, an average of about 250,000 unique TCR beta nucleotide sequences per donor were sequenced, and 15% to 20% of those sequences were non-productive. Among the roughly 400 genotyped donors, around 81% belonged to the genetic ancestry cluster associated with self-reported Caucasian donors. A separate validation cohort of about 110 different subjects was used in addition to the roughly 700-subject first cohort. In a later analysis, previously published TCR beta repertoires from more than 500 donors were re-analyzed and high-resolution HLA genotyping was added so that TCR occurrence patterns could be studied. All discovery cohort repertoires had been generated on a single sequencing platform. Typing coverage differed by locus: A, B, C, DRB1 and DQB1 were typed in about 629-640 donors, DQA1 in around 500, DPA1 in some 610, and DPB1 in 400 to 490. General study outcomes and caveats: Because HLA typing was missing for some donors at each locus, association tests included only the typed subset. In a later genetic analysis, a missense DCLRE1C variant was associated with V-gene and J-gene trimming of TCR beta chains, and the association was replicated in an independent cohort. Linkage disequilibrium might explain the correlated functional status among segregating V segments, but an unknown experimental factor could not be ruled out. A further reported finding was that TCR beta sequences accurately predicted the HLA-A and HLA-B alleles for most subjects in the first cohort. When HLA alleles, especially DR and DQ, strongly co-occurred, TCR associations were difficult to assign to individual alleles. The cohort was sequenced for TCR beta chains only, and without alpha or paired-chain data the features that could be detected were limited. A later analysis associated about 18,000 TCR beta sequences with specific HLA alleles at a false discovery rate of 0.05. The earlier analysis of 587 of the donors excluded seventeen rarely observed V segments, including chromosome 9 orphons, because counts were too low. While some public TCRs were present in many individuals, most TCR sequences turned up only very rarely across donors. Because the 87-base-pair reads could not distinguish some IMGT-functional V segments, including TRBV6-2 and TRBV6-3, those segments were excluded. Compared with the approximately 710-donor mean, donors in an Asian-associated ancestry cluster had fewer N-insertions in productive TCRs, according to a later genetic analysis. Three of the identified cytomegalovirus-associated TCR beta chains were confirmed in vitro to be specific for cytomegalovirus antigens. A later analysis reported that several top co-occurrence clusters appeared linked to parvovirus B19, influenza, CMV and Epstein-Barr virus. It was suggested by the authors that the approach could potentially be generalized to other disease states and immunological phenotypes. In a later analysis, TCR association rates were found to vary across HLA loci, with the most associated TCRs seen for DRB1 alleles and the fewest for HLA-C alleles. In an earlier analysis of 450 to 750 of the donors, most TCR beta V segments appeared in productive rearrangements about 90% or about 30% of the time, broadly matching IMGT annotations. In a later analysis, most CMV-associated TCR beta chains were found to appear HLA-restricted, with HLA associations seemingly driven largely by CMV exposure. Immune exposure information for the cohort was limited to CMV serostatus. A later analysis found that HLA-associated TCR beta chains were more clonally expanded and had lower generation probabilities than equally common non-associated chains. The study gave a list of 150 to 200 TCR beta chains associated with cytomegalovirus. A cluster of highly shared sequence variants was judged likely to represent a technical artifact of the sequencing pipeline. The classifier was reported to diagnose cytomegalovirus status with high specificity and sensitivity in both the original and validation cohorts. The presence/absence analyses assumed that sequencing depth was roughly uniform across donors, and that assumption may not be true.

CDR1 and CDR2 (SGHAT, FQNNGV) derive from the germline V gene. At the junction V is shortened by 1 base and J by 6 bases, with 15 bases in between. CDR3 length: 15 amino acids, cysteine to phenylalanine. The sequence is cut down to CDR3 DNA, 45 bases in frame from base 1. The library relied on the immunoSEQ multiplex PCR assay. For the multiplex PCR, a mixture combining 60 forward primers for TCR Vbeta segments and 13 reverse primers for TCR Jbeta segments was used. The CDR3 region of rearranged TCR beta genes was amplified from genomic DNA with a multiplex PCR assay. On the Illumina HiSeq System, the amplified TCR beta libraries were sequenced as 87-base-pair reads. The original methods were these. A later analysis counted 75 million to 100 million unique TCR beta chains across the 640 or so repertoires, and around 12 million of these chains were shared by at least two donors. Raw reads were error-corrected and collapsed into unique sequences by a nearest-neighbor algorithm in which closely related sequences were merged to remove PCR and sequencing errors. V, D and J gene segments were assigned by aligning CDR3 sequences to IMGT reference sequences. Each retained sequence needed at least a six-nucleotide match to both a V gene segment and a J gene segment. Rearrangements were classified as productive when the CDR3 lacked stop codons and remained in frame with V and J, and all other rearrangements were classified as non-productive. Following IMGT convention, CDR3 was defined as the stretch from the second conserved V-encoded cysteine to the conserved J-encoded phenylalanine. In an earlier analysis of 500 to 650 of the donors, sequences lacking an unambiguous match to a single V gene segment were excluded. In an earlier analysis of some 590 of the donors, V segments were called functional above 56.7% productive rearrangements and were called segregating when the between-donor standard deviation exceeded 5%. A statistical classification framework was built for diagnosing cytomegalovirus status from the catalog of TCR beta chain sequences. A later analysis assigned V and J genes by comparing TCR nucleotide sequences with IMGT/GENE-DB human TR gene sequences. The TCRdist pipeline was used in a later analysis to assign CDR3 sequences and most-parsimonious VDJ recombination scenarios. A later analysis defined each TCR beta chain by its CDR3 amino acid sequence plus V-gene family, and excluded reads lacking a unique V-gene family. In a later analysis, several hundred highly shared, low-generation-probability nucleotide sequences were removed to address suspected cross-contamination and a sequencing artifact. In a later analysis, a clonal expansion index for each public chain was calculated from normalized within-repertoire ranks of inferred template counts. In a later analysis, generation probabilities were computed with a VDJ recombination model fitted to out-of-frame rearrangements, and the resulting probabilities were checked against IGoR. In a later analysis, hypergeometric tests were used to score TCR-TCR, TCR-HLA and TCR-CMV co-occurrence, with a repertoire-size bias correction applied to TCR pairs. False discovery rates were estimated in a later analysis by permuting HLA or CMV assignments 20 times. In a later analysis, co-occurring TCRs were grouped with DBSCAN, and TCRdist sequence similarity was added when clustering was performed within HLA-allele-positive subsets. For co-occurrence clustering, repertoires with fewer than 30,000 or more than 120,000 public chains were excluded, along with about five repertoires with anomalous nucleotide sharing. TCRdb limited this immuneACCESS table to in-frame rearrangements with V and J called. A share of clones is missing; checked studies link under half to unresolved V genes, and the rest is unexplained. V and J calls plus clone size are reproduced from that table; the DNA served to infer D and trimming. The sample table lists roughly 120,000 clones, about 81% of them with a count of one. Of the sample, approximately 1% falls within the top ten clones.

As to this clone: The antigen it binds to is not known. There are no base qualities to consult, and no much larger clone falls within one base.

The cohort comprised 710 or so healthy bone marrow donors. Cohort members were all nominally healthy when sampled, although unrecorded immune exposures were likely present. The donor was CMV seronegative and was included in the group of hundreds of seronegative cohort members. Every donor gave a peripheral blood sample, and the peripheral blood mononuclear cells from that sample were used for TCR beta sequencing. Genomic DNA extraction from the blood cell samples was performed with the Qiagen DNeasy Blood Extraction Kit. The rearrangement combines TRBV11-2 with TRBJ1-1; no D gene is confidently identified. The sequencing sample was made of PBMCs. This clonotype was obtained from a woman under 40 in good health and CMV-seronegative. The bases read TGTGCCAGCAGCTTAGCTGTCGGCGGAGGCCCTGAAGCTTTCTTT. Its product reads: CASSLAVGGGPEAFF.